This TCR beta chain was documented in a study of blood T cells in healthy people across ages. A sample-barcoded 5' primer and a J-beta primer mix were used in a second PCR of about 6 to 12 cycles. TCRdb analysed the 5' RACE reads with MiXCR anew, one entry per CDR3 protein. The sample has around 990,000 distinct CDR3 sequences, 30% to 40% seen once. Isolation per sample recovered at least 6 million PBMCs. The germline gives CDR1 SEHNR, CDR2 FQNEAQ (reference sequence). Trimming took 7 bases from V and 6 from J, leaving 12 bases between them. This CDR3 is 13 amino acids long. The chain joins TRBV7-9 to TRBJ2-2; D may be TRBD1 (5 bases). This TCR was sampled from a man aged 18 to 29 in good health. Input material: blood. The CDR3 sequence is CASTQGRAGELFF. Written as DNA, the CDR3 is TGTGCCAGCACGCAGGGAAGGGCCGGGGAGCTGTTTTTT. The full variable domain, in which reference TRBV7-9 and TRBJ2-2 provide the parts outside the CDR3, is DTGVSQNPRHKITKRGQNVTFRCDPISEHNRLYWYRQTLGQGPEFLTYFQNEAQLEKSRLLSDRFSAERPKGSFSTLEIQRTEQGDSAMYLCASTQGRAGELFFGEGSRLTVL.